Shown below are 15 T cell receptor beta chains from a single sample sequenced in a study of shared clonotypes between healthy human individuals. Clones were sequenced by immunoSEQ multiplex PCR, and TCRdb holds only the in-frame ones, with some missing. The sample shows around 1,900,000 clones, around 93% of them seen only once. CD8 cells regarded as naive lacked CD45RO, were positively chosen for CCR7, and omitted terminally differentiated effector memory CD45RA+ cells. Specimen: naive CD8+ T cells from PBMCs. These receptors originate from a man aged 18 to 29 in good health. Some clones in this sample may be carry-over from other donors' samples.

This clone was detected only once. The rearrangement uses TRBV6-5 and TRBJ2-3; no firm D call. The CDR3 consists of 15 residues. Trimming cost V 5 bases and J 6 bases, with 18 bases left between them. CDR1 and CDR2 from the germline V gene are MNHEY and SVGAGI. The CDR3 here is CASSPNLLPVDTQYF. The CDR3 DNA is TGTGCCAGCAGTCCTAATTTACTTCCGGTGGATACGCAGTATTTT.

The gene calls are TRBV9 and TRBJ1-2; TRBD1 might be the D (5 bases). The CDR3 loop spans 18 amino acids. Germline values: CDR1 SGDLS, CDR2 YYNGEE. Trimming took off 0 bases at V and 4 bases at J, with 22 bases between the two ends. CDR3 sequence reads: CASSVVPGIPPAGYGYTF. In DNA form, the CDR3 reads TGTGCCAGCAGCGTAGTTCCAGGGATCCCCCCGGCGGGCTATGGCTACACCTTC.

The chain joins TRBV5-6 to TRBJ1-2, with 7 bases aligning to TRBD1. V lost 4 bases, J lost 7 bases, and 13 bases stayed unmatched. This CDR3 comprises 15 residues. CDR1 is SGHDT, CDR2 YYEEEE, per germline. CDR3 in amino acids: CASSQLTGAVSGYTF. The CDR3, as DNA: TGTGCCAGCAGCCAACTCACAGGGGCGGTGAGTGGCTACACCTTC.

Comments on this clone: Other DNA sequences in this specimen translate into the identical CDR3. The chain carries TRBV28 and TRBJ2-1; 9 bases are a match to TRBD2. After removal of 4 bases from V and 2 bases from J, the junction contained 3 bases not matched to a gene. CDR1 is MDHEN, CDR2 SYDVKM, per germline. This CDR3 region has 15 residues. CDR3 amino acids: CASSSRLAAYNEQFF. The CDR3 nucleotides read TGTGCCAGCAGTTCCCGACTAGCGGCCTACAATGAGCAGTTCTTC.

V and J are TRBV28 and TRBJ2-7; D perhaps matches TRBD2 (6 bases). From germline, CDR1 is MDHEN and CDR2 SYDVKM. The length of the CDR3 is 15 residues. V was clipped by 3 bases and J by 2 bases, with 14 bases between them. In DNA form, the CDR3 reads TGTGCCAGCAGTTTTTTGGGGGAGGCCGCCTACGAGCAGTACTTC. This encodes CASSFLGEAAYEQYF.

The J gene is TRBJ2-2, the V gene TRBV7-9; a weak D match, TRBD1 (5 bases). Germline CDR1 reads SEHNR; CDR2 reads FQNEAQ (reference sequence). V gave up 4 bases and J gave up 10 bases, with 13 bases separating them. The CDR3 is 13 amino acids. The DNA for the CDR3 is TGTGCCAGCAGCTATCCCCAGGGTTCGGAGCTGTTTTTT. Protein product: CASSYPQGSELFF.

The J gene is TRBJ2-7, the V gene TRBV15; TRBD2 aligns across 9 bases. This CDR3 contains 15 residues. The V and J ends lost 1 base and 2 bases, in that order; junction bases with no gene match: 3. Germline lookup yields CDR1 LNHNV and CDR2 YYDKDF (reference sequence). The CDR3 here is CATSRAAGGPYEQYF. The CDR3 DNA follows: TGTGCCACCAGCAGAGCTGCGGGAGGGCCCTACGAGCAGTACTTC.

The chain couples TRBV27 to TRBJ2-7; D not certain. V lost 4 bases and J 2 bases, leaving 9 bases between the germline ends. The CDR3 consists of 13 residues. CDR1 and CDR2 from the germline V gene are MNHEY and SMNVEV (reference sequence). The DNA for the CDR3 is TGTGCCAGCAGTTCCAGGCGTCCCTACGAGCAGTACTTC. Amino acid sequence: CASSSRRPYEQYF.

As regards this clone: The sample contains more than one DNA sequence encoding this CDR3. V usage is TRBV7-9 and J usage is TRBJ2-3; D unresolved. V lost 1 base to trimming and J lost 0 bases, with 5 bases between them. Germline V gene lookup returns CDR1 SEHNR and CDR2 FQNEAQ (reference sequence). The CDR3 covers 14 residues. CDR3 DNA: TGTGCCAGCAGCTTAGTGTCCAGCACAGATACGCAGTATTTT. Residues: CASSLVSSTDTQYF.

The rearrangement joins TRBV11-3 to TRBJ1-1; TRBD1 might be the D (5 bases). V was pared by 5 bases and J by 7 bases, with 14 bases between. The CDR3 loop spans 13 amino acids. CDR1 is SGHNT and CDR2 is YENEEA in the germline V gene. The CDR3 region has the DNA TGTGCCAGCAGCCCTGGGGGGACTGTTGAAGCTTTCTTT. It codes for CASSPGGTVEAFF.

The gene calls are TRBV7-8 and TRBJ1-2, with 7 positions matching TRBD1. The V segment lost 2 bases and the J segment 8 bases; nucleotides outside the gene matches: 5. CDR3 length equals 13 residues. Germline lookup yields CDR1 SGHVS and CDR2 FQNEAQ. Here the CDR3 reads CASSLLTGSGYTF. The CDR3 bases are TGTGCCAGCAGCTTATTGACAGGGAGCGGCTACACCTTC.

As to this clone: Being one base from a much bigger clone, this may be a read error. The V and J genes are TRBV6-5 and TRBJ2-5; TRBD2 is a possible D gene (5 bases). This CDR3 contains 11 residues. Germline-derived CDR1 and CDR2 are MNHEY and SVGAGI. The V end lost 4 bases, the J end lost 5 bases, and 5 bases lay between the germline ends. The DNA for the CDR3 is TGTGCCAGCAGTTCGGGGGAGACCCAGTACTTC. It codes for CASSSGETQYF.

The DNA of the CDR3 is TGTGCCAGCAGTGACGGGACCGGGGCCAACGTCCTGACTTTC. Encoded protein: CASSDGTGANVLTF. V gene TRBV6-1 combines with J gene TRBJ2-6; perhaps D is TRBD1 or TRBD2 (5 bases each). The length of the CDR3 is 14 residues. The V and J ends lost 3 bases and 4 bases respectively, with 7 bases between them. Germline CDR1 and CDR2: MNHNS and SASEGT.

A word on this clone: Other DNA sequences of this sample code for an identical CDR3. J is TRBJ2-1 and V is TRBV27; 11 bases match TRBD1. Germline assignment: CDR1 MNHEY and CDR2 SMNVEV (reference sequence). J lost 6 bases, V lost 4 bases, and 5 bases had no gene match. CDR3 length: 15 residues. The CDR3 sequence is CASSSGQGARNEQFF. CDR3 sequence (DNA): TGTGCCAGCAGTTCAGGACAGGGGGCGCGCAATGAGCAGTTCTTC.

This CDR3 reads CASTHRARHYGYTF. CDR3 bases: TGTGCCAGCACTCACCGGGCCAGGCATTATGGCTACACCTTC. The chain has TRBV6-5 and TRBJ1-2; D call uncertain. The CDR3 has 14 residues. CDR1 and CDR2 (germline): MNHEY, SVGAGI. V dropped 7 bases and J dropped 5 bases, with 17 bases sitting between them.